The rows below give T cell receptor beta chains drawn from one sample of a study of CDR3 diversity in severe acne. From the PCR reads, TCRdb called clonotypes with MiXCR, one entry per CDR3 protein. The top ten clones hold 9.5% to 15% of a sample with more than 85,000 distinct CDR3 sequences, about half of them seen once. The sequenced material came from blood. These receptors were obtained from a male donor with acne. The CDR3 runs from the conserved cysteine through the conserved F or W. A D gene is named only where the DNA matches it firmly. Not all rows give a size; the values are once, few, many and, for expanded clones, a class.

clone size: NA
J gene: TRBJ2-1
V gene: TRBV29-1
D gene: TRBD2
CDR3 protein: CSVWTSGSGYNEQFF
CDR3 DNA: TGCAGCGTTTGGACTAGCGGGAGCGGGTACAATGAGCAGTTCTTC

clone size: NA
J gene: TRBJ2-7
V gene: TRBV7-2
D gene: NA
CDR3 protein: CASSISVHPTYEQYF
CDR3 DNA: TGTGCCAGTAGTATATCGGTCCACCCTACCTACGAGCAGTACTTC

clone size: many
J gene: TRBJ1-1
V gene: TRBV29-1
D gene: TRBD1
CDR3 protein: CSGGQGTNAEAFF
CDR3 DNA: TGCAGCGGTGGACAGGGAACGAATGCTGAAGCTTTCTTT

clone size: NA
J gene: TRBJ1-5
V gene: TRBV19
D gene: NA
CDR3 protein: CASRASSSLIQPQHF
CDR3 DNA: TGTGCCAGTAGGGCGAGCTCCAGTCTCATTCAGCCCCAGCATTTT

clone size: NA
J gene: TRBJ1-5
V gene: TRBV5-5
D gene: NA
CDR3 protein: CASSWKQDSNQPQHF
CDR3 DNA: TGTGCCAGCAGCTGGAAGCAGGATAGCAATCAGCCCCAGCATTTT

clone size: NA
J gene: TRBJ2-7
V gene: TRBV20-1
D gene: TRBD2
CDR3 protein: CSATGTSRSGYEQYF
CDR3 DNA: TGCAGTGCCACCGGGACTAGTAGATCCGGGTACGAGCAGTACTTC

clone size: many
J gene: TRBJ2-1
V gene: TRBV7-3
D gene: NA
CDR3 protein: CASSLGLYNEQFF
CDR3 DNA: TGTGCCAGCAGCTTGGGACTTTACAATGAGCAGTTCTTC

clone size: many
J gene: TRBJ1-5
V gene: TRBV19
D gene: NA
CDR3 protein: CASRGADNFKPQHF
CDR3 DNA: TGTGCCAGTAGGGGCGCGGATAATTTTAAGCCCCAGCATTTT

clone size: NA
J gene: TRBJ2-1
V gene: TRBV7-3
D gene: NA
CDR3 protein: CASSHRGTTEQFF
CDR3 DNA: TGTGCCAGCAGTCATCGGGGGACGACTGAGCAGTTCTTC

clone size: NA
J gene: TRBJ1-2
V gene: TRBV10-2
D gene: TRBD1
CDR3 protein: CASLDRGNYGYTF
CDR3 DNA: TGCGCCAGCCTGGACAGGGGTAACTATGGCTACACCTTC

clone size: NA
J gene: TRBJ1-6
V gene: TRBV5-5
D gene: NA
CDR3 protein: CASSFSGTGNSPLHF
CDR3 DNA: TGTGCCAGCAGCTTCTCCGGGACTGGCAATTCACCCCTCCACTTT

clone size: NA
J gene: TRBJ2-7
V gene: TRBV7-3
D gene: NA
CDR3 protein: CASSPDSTYEQYF
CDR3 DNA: TGTGCCAGCAGTCCGGACAGCACCTACGAGCAGTACTTC

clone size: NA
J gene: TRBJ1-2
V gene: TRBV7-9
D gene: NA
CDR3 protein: CASSLDSQLDYGYTF
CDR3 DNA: TGTGCCAGCAGCTTGGATTCACAGTTGGACTATGGCTACACCTTC

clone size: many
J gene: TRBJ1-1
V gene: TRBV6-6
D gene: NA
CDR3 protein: CASSRQVEAFF
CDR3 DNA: TGTGCCAGCAGTAGACAGGTTGAAGCTTTCTTT

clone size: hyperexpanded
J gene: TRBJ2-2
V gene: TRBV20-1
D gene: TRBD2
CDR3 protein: CSARTAGTSGGELFF
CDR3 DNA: TGCAGTGCTAGGACCGCCGGGACTAGTGGCGGGGAGCTGTTTTTT

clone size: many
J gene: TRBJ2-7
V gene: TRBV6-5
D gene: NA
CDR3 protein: CASSYEAGGPYEQYF
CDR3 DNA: TGTGCCAGCAGTTATGAGGCCGGGGGGCCCTACGAGCAGTACTTC